In its sample, the clone carrying this T cell receptor beta chain was seen many times. TCR beta CDR3 sequences were amplified from RNA transcripts. Using the HTBI primer set, a first-round RT-PCR was run on the TCR CDR3. Each CDR3 protein gets one entry after TCRdb re-called the multiplex PCR reads with MiXCR. The profile shows 600,000 to 900,000 distinct CDR3 sequences, less than 20% of them singletons. This sample was included in a study of T cells in Graves' hyperthyroidism and ophthalmopathy. This CDR3 contains 15 residues. The germline V gene has CDR1 SGHAT and CDR2 FQNNGV. With 5 bases removed from V and 3 bases from J, the gap between germline ends came to 15 bases.

The sample taken for sequencing was blood. The chain carries TRBV11-2 and TRBJ2-3; a weak D match, TRBD2 (5 bases). The receptor was isolated from a man younger than 30 with Graves' hyperthyroidism. DNA for the CDR3: TGTGCCAGCAGCACTCCGGGGATGGAGACAGATACGCAGTATTTT. Its translation is CASSTPGMETDTQYF.